The 9 T cell receptor beta chains below all came from one sample that was sequenced in a study of cytomegalovirus exposure and HLA in healthy donors (dated by TCRdb to about 2017). Receptor amplification or capture employed the immunoSEQ multiplex PCR assay. For the multiplex PCR, a mixture combining 60 forward primers for TCR Vbeta segments and 13 reverse primers for TCR Jbeta segments was used. The table comes from immuneACCESS by way of TCRdb, which keeps in-frame sequences with V and J called. Part of the clones is missing from these tables; in studies checked, under half for an unresolved V gene and the rest for unknown reasons. Recorded for this sample are around 170,000 clones; more than 70% of them occurred a single time. Clones ranked in the top ten supply 1.3% to 1.5% of the sample. Sequencing was performed on PBMCs. These receptors all stem from a girl between 10 and 17 years old in good health and CMV-seropositive.

This clone was counted once. Other DNA sequences in the same sample also yield this CDR3. V is TRBV11-3 and J is TRBJ2-5; 9 positions match TRBD2. Losses at the gene ends were 1 base for V and 2 bases for J; bases not matched to a gene: 5. The CDR3 is made up of 16 amino acids. Germline V lookup: CDR1 SGHNT, CDR2 YENEEA. CDR3 protein: CASSLGGLAGQETQYF. The CDR3 DNA sequence: TGTGCCAGCAGCTTAGGAGGGCTAGCGGGACAAGAGACCCAGTACTTC.

The rearrangement joins TRBV5-1 to TRBJ2-7; D uncertain. The CDR3 consists of 12 residues. The germline CDR1 and CDR2 sequences are SGHRS and YFSETQ. V gave up 1 base and J gave up 5 bases, with 7 bases separating them. The CDR3 reads CASSLNINEQYF. CDR3 in DNA: TGCGCCAGCAGCTTGAACATAAACGAGCAGTACTTC.

Only one count was recorded for this clone. This sequence joins TRBV6-5 and TRBJ2-5; D unresolved. The CDR3 extends over 13 amino acids. Trimming left V 6 bases short and J 4 bases short, with 12 bases between. CDR1 MNHEY and CDR2 SVGAGI come from the germline V gene. This chain's CDR3 is CASSPSPSETQYF. The CDR3 region has the DNA TGTGCCAGCAGCCCCTCCCCCTCAGAGACCCAGTACTTC.

The chain recombines TRBV19 with TRBJ1-5; D gene unclear. This CDR3 contains 20 residues. Germline CDR1 LNHDA, CDR2 SQIVND (reference sequence). The ends were cut back, 5 bases at V and 4 bases at J, with 30 bases in the middle. The CDR3 sequence is CASSSSERQYIWGGNQPQHF. DNA of the CDR3: TGTGCCAGTAGTTCCTCGGAAAGGCAGTATATTTGGGGAGGAAATCAGCCCCAGCATTTT.

The chain joins TRBV5-1 to TRBJ2-1; TRBD2 might be the D (6 bases). V lost 0 bases, J lost 9 bases, and 22 bases lay in between. Germline CDR1 reads SGHRS; CDR2 reads YFSETQ. The CDR3 runs 17 residues. This chain's CDR3 is CASSLAAGSQRQGEQFF. The CDR3 DNA follows: TGCGCCAGCAGCTTGGCTGCCGGGAGCCAACGGCAGGGTGAGCAGTTCTTC. The full variable domain, its missing parts supplied by reference TRBV5-1 and TRBJ2-1, is KAGVTQTPRYLIKTRGQQVTLSCSPISGHRSVSWYQQTPGQGLQFLFEYFSETQRNKGNFPGRFSGRQFSNSRSEMNVSTLELGDSALYLCASSLAAGSQRQGEQFFGPGTRLTVL.

V usage is TRBV6-5 and J usage is TRBJ2-1, with D possibly TRBD1 on 6 matching bases. Looked up from germline, CDR1 is MNHEY and CDR2 is SVGAGI. Between the trimmed V and J ends, which lost 5 bases and 2 bases, there was a span of 13 bases. CDR3 size: 15 residues. As DNA, the CDR3 is TGTGCCAGCAGTCAAACAGGGAGCCCCTACAATGAGCAGTTCTTC. The encoded protein is CASSQTGSPYNEQFF.

The chain couples TRBV11-3 to TRBJ1-2; D possibly corresponds to TRBD1 (5 bases). CDR3 length: 17 residues. V lost 7 bases to trimming and J lost 2 bases, with 23 bases between them. Germline loops: CDR1 SGHNT, CDR2 YENEEA. CDR3 coding DNA: TGTGCCAGCACCCAGGGTACGCAACTCTACCTGAACTATGGCTACACCTTC. This encodes CASTQGTQLYLNYGYTF.

This clone turned up a few times. The chain carries TRBV2 and TRBJ1-5; D possibly corresponds to TRBD1 (5 bases). The CDR3 length is 17 residues. Germline assignment: CDR1 SNHLY and CDR2 FYNNEI. V lost 1 base, J lost 0 bases, and 13 bases lay in between. Here the CDR3 DNA reads TGTGCCAGCAGTGAAGGCTTCAGGGCCTATAGCAATCAGCCCCAGCATTTT. Translation gives CASSEGFRAYSNQPQHF. The variable domain in full, with the rest retrieved from reference TRBV2 and TRBJ1-5, is EPEVTQTPSHQVTQMGQEVILRCVPISNHLYFYWYRQILGQKVEFLVSFYNNEISEKSEIFDDQFSVERPDGSNFTLKIRSTKLEDSAMYFCASSEGFRAYSNQPQHFGDGTRLSIL.

This chain links TRBV19 with TRBJ1-1; 8 positions agree with TRBD1. Unmatched junction bases numbered 6, after V lost 2 bases and J lost 7 bases. The CDR3 has 14 residues. Germline V gene sequence: CDR1 LNHDA, CDR2 SQIVND (reference sequence). CDR3 sequence reads: CASSITDRVVEAFF. The DNA for the CDR3 is TGTGCCAGTAGTATAACGGACAGGGTAGTTGAAGCTTTCTTT.